The entry that follows covers one TCR beta chain sequence. This record belongs to a study of blood T cell repertoires in COVID-19. Study as a whole: COVID-19 samples collected from the United States, Italy and Spain covered acute and convalescent phases.

This table comes from immunoSEQ multiplex PCR, and its TCRdb copy is limited to in-frame clones, with some not included. The sample has roughly 520,000 clones, 85% to 90% seen once. Everyone who took part was about 18 to 90 years old, and they came from 24 US areas. Clinical history reported by participants formed the basis on which cohorts were assigned. Sequencing was done on a sample of PBMCs or T cells enriched from blood (not recorded which). The sequence was collected from a woman in her thirties or forties who had recovered from COVID-19.

The CDR3 spells CASSLVIPGTSGVSSYNEQFF. The CDR3 coding sequence is TGCGCCAGCAGCTTGGTTATCCCCGGGACTAGCGGGGTTAGCTCCTACAATGAGCAGTTCTTC. The chain employs TRBV5-1 and TRBJ2-1; TRBD2 matches 13 bases. CDR3 length: 21 residues. The trim removed 0 bases at V and 0 bases at J, leaving 12 bases unmatched. Germline V gives CDR1 SGHRS, CDR2 YFSETQ.